The present T cell receptor (beta chain) was sequenced within a study of neurological immune-mediated disorders (dated by TCRdb to the late 2010s). For the wider study: Of the roughly 34 multiple sclerosis patients, about 30 had relapsing-remitting MS and 3 had secondary progressive MS. Peripheral blood TCR-beta repertoires from HTLV-I-associated myelopathy (HAM/TSP) patients, multiple sclerosis patients and healthy controls were compared by UMI-based sequencing. Longitudinal samples, technical triplicates and paired sorted CD4+ and CD8+ T-cell subsets, alongside PBMC samples, were included among the approximately 110 TCR-beta libraries. Of the roughly 71 subjects in the cohort, about 15 were HAM/TSP patients, about 34 were multiple sclerosis patients, and about 20 were healthy controls. General findings and caveats noted by the study authors: No association of the MS cluster with clinical or MRI features was observed, and the need for larger cohorts was stated by the authors. Phylogenetic analysis grouped repertoires from 18 of 34 MS patients into a cluster of related CDR3 sequences, suggesting a possible repertoire-level signature. Across subjects, expanded clones never shared an identical CDR3 amino acid sequence, which suggests that the TCR-beta repertoires in every group were private. The highest TCR clonal expansion was observed in HAM/TSP patients, whereas the lowest was observed in MS patients, even when compared with healthy controls.

This clonotype was recorded at least ten times. Its antigen specificity is not known. Per-base qualities were not stored, and no clone one base away is much larger. To synthesize cDNA, template-switch 5'RACE was performed with a primer carrying a 10-nucleotide random unique molecular identifier so that each TCR transcript was tagged. Every sequencing run covered 15-18 subjects and yielded more than 160 million TCR-beta sequences. Total RNA was extracted with the RNeasy kit. Using the KAPA Real-time Library Amplification kit, TCR-beta VDJ regions were amplified with primers for the TCR constant region and the 5'RACE anchor. A first PCR added sample indexes and Illumina adaptors, after which a second PCR increased the library yield. After purification with Ampure beads, the TCR product of roughly 650 bp was size-selected on a 2% E-gel SizeSelection system. Before pooling, libraries had their quality checked on a Bioanalyzer, their concentration measured with Qubit, and their quantity determined with the Kapa Library Quantification kit. Libraries were sequenced paired-end 2 x 150 bp on an Illumina HiSeq 2500. To increase sequence diversity, roughly 24-32% phiX was spiked into each library pool. Per the authors' processing: The UMI-based MiGEC pipeline processed quality-filtered reads and removed over 80% of raw TCR sequences during error correction. IMGT germline references were used for alignment of VDJ genes, and clonotypes were defined by a unique CDR3 amino acid sequence together with V-J genes. Clonal expansion, Shannon diversity, and CDR3 relatedness (CalcPairwiseDistances, ClusterSamples) were evaluated with VDJtools, and phylogenetic trees were built with CLCbio workbench. Using coefficient-of-variation modelling across technical triplicates, the study counted a clone as expanded if it had at least 8 unique UMIs. Using fastp at Q25 and MiXCR, TCRdb reprocessed the public reads and kept productive beta chains. Every CDR3 protein is listed once, alongside the most common genes and DNA of its rows. These V and J calls originate from TCRdb's pipeline instead of the authors' own analysis. The sample includes approximately 90,000 distinct CDR3 sequences, with about 3.8% observed a single time. The biggest ten clones account for 6% of the sample.

Trimming removed 1 base from V and 4 bases from J, leaving 8 bases between the germline ends. The germline V gene encodes CDR1 SGHRS and CDR2 YFSETQ. The CDR3 covers 14 residues, taking in both the cysteine and the phenylalanine. Just CDR3 DNA is preserved here, 42 bases in frame from base 1. Unsorted PBMC libraries were generated from 2 million PBMCs stored in RNAlater at -80 °C until RNA extraction. The multiple sclerosis patients were enrolled in a US clinical protocol that used magnetic resonance imaging to evaluate disease progression. PBMCs were separated from peripheral blood using Ficoll-Hypaque density gradient centrifugation and then cryopreserved in liquid nitrogen.

The TCR originated in a woman under 30 with multiple sclerosis. The sequencing input was PBMCs. Recombination linked TRBV5-1 to TRBJ2-2; TRBD1 might be the D gene, on 6 matching bases. The CDR3: CASSLTGITGELFF. The nucleotides read TGCGCCAGCAGCTTGACAGGGATCACCGGGGAGCTGTTTTTT.